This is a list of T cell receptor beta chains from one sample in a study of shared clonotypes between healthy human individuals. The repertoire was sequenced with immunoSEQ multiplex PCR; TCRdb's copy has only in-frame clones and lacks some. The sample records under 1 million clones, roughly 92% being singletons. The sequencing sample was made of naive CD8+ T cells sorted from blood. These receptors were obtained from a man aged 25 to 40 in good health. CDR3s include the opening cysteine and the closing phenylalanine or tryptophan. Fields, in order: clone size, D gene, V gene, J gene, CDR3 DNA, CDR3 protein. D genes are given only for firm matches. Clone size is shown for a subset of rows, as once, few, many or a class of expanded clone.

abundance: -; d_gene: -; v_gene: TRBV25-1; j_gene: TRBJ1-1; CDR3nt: TGTGCCAGCAGTGGGGCTTGGAGCTTCACTGAAGCTTTCTTT; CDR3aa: CASSGAWSFTEAFF
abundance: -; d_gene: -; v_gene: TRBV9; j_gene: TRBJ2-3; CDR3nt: TGTGCCAGCAGCGTAAGCGGAGGGTCCCCCCCAGATACGCAGTATTTT; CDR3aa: CASSVSGGSPPDTQYF
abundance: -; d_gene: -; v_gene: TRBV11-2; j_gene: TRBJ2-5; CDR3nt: TGTGCCAGCAGCTTAGGACTAGGGGTTCAAGAGACCCAGTACTTC; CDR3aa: CASSLGLGVQETQYF
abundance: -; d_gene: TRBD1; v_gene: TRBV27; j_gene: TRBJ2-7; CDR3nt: TGTGCCAGCAGGATAGGGACAGGGCGCGAGCAGTACTTC; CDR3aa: CASRIGTGREQYF
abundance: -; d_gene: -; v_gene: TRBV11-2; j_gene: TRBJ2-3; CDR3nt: TGTGCCAGCAGCTTATTTGGTGGGAGCACAGATACGCAGTATTTT; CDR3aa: CASSLFGGSTDTQYF
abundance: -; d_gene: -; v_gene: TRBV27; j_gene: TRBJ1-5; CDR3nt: TGTGCCAGCAGAAGCGGAGGGAATCAGCCCCAGCATTTT; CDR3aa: CASRSGGNQPQHF
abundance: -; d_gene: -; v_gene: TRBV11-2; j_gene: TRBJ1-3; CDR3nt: TGTGCCAGCAGCGGATGGCCCCACTCTGGAAACACCATATATTTT; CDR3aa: CASSGWPHSGNTIYF
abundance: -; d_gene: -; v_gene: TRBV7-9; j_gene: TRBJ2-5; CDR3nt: TGTGCCAGCAGACTAATGGAGTCCCAGTACTTC; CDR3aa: CASRLMESQYF
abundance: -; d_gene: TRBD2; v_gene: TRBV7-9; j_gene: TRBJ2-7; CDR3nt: TGTGCCAGCAGCTCAGGTGGGAAAGTGGGAGGGCTCCCCCACGAGCAGTACTTC; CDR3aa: CASSSGGKVGGLPHEQYF
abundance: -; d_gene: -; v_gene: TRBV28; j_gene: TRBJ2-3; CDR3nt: TGTGCCAGCAGCCACGGCTCGGATACGCAGTATTTT; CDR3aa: CASSHGSDTQYF
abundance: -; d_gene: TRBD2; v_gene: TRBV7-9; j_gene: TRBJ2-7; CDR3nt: TGTGCCAGCAGCTCAACACAACAAGAGCTAGCGGTACCCTACGAGCAGTACTTC; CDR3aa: CASSSTQQELAVPYEQYF
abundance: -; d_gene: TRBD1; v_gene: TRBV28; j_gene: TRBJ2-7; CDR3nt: TGTGCCAGCAGTTTTTTCGGCAGGGGGCCCTACGAGCAGTACTTC; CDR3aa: CASSFFGRGPYEQYF
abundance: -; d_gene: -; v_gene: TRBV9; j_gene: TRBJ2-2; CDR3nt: TGTGCCAGCAGCGTGTCCGGCGGGGAGCTGTTTTTT; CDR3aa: CASSVSGGELFF
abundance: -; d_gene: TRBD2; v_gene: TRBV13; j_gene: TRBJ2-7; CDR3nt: TGTGCCAGCAGCTTAGGCCTAATTTCACTAGCGGGAGTCAAGCAGTACTTC; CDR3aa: CASSLGLISLAGVKQYF
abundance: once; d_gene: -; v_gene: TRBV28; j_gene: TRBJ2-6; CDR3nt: TGTGCCAGCAGTTTAGCTGGGACCCAGAGCTCTGGGGCCAACGTCCTGACTTTC; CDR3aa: CASSLAGTQSSGANVLTF
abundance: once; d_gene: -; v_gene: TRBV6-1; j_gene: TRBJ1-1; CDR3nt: TGTGCCAGCAGCGTCGACAGAGAAGAAGCTTTCTTT; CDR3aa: CASSVDREEAFF
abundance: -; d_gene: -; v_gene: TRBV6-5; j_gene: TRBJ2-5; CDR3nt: TGTGCCAGCAGGGCCACGAGGGTACGCGGGGAGACCCAGTACTTC; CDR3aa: CASRATRVRGETQYF
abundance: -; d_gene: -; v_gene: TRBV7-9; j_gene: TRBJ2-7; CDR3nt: TGTGCCAGCAGCCTGACAGGAGGAACCTACGAGCAGTACTTC; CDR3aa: CASSLTGGTYEQYF
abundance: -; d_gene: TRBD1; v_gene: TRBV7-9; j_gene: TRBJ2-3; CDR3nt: TGTGCCAGCAGCTTAGGGGACAGGGGGCGTGGGGATACGCAGTATTTT; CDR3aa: CASSLGDRGRGDTQYF
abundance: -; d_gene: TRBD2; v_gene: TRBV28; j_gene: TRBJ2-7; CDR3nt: TGTGCCAGCAGTCCAGCCGGGACTAGCGGCGCCTACGAGCAGTACTTC; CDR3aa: CASSPAGTSGAYEQYF
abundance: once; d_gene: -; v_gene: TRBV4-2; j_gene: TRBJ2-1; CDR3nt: TGTGCCAGCAGCCAAGATTTGGCTAGCAGACGAACTGAGCAGTTCTTC; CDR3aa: CASSQDLASRRTEQFF
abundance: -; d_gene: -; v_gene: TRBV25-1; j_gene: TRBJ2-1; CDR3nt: TGTGCCAGCACCAAATACAATGAGCAGTTCTTC; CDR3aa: CASTKYNEQFF
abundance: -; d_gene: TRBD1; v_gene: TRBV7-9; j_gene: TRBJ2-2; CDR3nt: TGTGCCAGCAGGAGACAGGGAAACACCGGGGAGCTGTTTTTT; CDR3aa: CASRRQGNTGELFF
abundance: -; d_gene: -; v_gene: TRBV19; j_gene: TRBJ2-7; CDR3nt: TGTGCCAGTAGTGCCGGGACGGACCATTCCTACGAGCAGTACTTC; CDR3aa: CASSAGTDHSYEQYF
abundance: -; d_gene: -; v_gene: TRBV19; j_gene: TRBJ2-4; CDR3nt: TGTGCCAGTAGTATCGTACCTACCAGCAAAAACATTCAGTACTTC; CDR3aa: CASSIVPTSKNIQYF
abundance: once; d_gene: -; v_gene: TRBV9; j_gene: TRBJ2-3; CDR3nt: TGTGCCAGCGGGGGCGGACGGAGCACAGATACGCAGTATTTT; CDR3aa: CASGGGRSTDTQYF
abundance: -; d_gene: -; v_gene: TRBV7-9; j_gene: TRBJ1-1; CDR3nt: TGTGCCAGCAGCTTATTCACGGAGAACACTGAAGCTTTCTTT; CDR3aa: CASSLFTENTEAFF
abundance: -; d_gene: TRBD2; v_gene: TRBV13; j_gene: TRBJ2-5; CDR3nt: TGTGCCAGCAGCTCGACTAGCGGGACACAAGAGACCCAGTACTTC; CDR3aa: CASSSTSGTQETQYF
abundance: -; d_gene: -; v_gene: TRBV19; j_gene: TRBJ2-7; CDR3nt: TGTGCCAGTAGTTTTGGGGGCTTAGCAACCTACGAGCAGTACTTC; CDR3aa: CASSFGGLATYEQYF
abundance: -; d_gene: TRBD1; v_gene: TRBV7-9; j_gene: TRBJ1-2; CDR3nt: TGTGCCAGCAGTCGAAACGGACAGGGGGCTATTGGCTACACCTTC; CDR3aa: CASSRNGQGAIGYTF
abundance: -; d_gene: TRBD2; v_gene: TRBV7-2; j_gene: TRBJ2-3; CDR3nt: TGTGCCAGCAGCTCTGTAGCGGGAGACACAGATACGCAGTATTTT; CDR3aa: CASSSVAGDTDTQYF
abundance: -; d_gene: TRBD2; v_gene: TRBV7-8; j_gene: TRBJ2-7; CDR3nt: TGTGCCAGCAGTAGACGGGACTACGACTCCTACGAGCAGTACTTC; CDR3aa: CASSRRDYDSYEQYF
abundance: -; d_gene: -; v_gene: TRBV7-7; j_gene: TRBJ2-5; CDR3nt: TGTGCCAGCAGCTTGGGGGCCAGGGGGGATGAGACCCAGTACTTC; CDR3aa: CASSLGARGDETQYF
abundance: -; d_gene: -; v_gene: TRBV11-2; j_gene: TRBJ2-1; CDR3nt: TGTGCCAGCAGCCGCGCCTGGGGGGCGGACAATGAGCAGTTCTTC; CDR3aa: CASSRAWGADNEQFF
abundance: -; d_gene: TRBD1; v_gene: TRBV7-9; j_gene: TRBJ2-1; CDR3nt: TGTGCCAGCAGCCTCGGGACAGTCAATGAGCAGTTCTTC; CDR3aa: CASSLGTVNEQFF
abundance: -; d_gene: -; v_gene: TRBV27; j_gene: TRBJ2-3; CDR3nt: TGTGCCAGCAGTTTACTCCGGGACACGGTTTTCGAGGGGACAGATACGCAGTATTTT; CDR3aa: CASSLLRDTVFEGTDTQYF
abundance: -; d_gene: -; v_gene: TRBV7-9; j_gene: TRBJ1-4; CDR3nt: TGTGCCAGCAGCGGGGACCTTGGAAAACTGTTTTTT; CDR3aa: CASSGDLGKLFF